This record concerns one T cell receptor (beta chain) sequence. Measured with immunoSEQ multiplex PCR; TCRdb has only the in-frame clones, and not every one. The sample has approximately 290,000 clones, about 85% seen once. This specimen belongs to a study of blood T cell repertoires in COVID-19. Study background: Specimens from acute and convalescent COVID-19 originated in the United States, Italy and Spain. The analysed material was cDNA or gDNA that came from T cells, B-cell-depleted T cells, or PBMCs.

Seattle cases were enrolled at active infection and followed longitudinally. The specimen sequenced was peripheral blood. The origin of this receptor is a human donor with COVID-19, enrolled during active disease. The donor label of this sample is uncertain.

The CDR3 nucleotides are TGTGCCAGCAGCTTAGCGCGTGGGGTAGACAGTGAAGCTTTCTTT. Residues: CASSLARGVDSEAFF. J is TRBJ1-1 and V is TRBV7-8; D may be TRBD1 (5 bases). Germline V lookup: CDR1 SGHVS, CDR2 FQNEAQ. V was trimmed by 0 bases and J by 7 bases, leaving 15 bases between them. This CDR3 is built from 15 residues.